This TCR beta chain was recorded in a study of cytomegalovirus exposure and HLA in healthy donors. The V end was cut by 4 bases, the J end by 6 bases, with 3 bases between. In germline, CDR1 is MNHNS, CDR2 SASEGT. This CDR3 is 10 amino acids long. The donors were members of the roughly 120-subject validation cohort (separate from the approximately 670-subject first cohort). As for this clone: Its target is not known.

The repertoire was sequenced with immunoSEQ multiplex PCR; TCRdb's copy has only in-frame clones and lacks some. The sample records 120,000 to 150,000 clones, around 86% being singletons. Findings and limits, study-wide: Reported results showed that the classifier diagnosed cytomegalovirus status with high specificity and sensitivity. Most observed TCR sequences were rare, whereas some public TCRs were detected in many donors.

Sequencing was carried out using PBMCs. This TCR came from a man aged 18 to 35 in good health and CMV-seropositive. The chain has TRBV6-1 and TRBJ2-5; D ambiguous. The chain's CDR3 is CASSVKTQYF. CDR3 DNA: TGTGCCAGCAGTGTTAAGACCCAGTACTTC.